Each of the 11 T cell receptor beta chains below was sequenced from the same sample in a study of T-cell memory formation after mild COVID-19. Via MiXCR, TCRdb re-called the 5' RACE reads, giving one row per CDR3 protein. The sample has roughly 450,000 distinct CDR3 sequences, approximately 18% seen once. Sequencing was done on a sample of PBMCs or a T cell subset sorted from them (not recorded which). The receptors come from a man aged 18-30 years who had mild COVID-19 (a few samples of this study predate the infection). Cell type and time point are not known.

This clonotype showed up just a few times. This chain connects TRBV9 to TRBJ2-3; a weak D match, TRBD2 (5 bases). The CDR3 is 14 amino acids. CDR1 SGDLS and CDR2 YYNGEE come from the germline V gene. V lost 0 bases and J lost 4, with 9 bases in between. CDR3 residues: CASSVGGLADTQYF. CDR3 coding DNA: TGTGCCAGCAGCGTAGGCGGGTTGGCAGATACGCAGTATTTT.

The chain recombines TRBV5-1 with TRBJ1-1; 10 nucleotides align to TRBD1. The germline V gene has CDR1 SGHRS and CDR2 YFSETQ. V lost 3 bases and J lost 6; bases outside the gene matches: 5. The CDR3 loop spans 14 amino acids. Written as DNA, the CDR3 is TGCGCCAGCAGCTACGCGGGACAGGGGCCTGAAGCTTTCTTT. It yields the protein CASSYAGQGPEAFF.

This clonotype turned up a few times. V usage is TRBV5-1 and J usage is TRBJ1-4, with D maybe TRBD1 (5 bases). This CDR3 has 14 amino acids. The V end was cut by 0 bases, the J end by 7 bases, with 10 bases between. Germline loops: CDR1 SGHRS, CDR2 YFSETQ. CDR3 residues: CASSLAQGPEKLFF. The CDR3 coding sequence is TGCGCCAGCAGCTTGGCGCAGGGACCTGAAAAACTGTTTTTT.

This clonotype has only a few counts. CDR3 in amino acids: CSARDRRTSGNDEQYV. Here the CDR3 DNA reads TGCAGTGCTAGAGATCGAAGGACTAGCGGGAACGACGAGCAGTACGTC. The chain joins TRBV20-1 to TRBJ2-7; 12 bases align to TRBD2. The germline V gene encodes CDR1 DFQATT and CDR2 SNEGSKA (reference sequence). The CDR3 spans 16 residues. The ends lost 0 bases at V and 5 bases at J; junction bases unmatched: 8.

This clonotype came up many times. The chain is built from TRBV3-1 and TRBJ1-6; D perhaps matches TRBD1 (6 bases). From germline, CDR1 is LGHDT and CDR2 YNNKEL (reference sequence). The CDR3 has 14 amino acids. V was pared by 4 bases and J by 7 bases, with 11 bases between. As DNA, the CDR3 is TGTGCCAGCAGCCCCTGGACAGAGAATTCACCCCTCCACTTT. This sequence encodes CASSPWTENSPLHF.

This clonotype was counted ten times or more. The chain carries TRBV23-1 and TRBJ2-5; TRBD1 matches at 9 bases. TRBV23-1 is labeled an ORF, and its function is uncertain. The CDR3 extends over 15 amino acids. Trimming took 0 bases from V and 6 from J; bases not matched to a gene: 5. As DNA, the CDR3 is TGCGCCAGCAGTCAATCGTCGGACAGGGGAAAGACCCAGTACTTC. This codes for CASSQSSDRGKTQYF.

This chain uses TRBV7-9 with TRBJ2-5; D ambiguous. The CDR3 runs 16 residues. Germline loops: CDR1 SEHNR, CDR2 FQNEAQ (reference sequence). Trimming pared 9 bases from V and 4 bases from J, leaving 24 bases between. CDR3 region: CASSPVRSLDRETQYF. CDR3 in DNA: TGTGCCAGTTCCCCGGTCAGGAGTTTAGACCGAGAGACCCAGTACTTC.

In this sample, this clonotype turned up a few times. This chain uses TRBV5-6 with TRBJ2-1; 9 nucleotides agree with TRBD2. The trim removed 4 bases at V and 4 bases at J, leaving 9 bases unmatched. The CDR3 loop spans 16 amino acids. The germline CDR1 and CDR2 sequences are SGHDT and YYEEEE. The CDR3 here is CASSPVHSGGYNEQFF. The CDR3 region has the DNA TGTGCCAGCAGCCCGGTTCATAGCGGGGGTTACAATGAGCAGTTCTTC.

The J gene is TRBJ1-5, the V gene TRBV28; 7 bases align to TRBD1. The CDR3 is made up of 15 amino acids. Germline-derived CDR1 and CDR2 are MDHEN and SYDVKM. The junction had 6 bases not matched to a gene; V was cut back by 5 bases and J by 2 bases. CDR3 residues: CASSPGGIGNQPQHF. CDR3 coding DNA: TGTGCCAGCAGTCCAGGGGGTATTGGCAATCAGCCCCAGCATTTT.

This rearrangement joins TRBV7-2 to TRBJ1-2, with a possible D match to TRBD1 (6 bases). Looked up from germline, CDR1 is SGHTA and CDR2 is FQGNSA. The length of the CDR3 is 12 residues. Trimming removed 10 bases from V and 8 bases from J, with 17 bases in between. The CDR3 spells CATPRGQEGYTF. CDR3 DNA sequence: TGTGCCACGCCGCGGGGGCAAGAGGGCTACACCTTC.

This clonotype was detected a few times. The gene calls are TRBV6-2 or TRBV6-3 and TRBJ2-7, with D perhaps TRBD2 (6 bases). Per germline, CDR1 MNHEY and CDR2 SVGEGT. With 2 bases removed from V and 2 bases from J, the gap between germline ends came to 13 bases. The length of the CDR3 is 15 residues. The CDR3 nucleotides are TGTGCCAGCAGTTACGATCCTAGCGAGACCTACGAGCAGTACGTC. It encodes CASSYDPSETYEQYV.